This record looks at one T cell receptor (beta chain) sequence and its context. The clone's antigen remains unknown. Base qualities are not provided; no much larger clone lies one nucleotide away. These data come from a study of T-cell memory formation after mild COVID-19 (dated by TCRdb to the early 2020s). As for the study more broadly: TCR sequence clusters from the two donors were found to be largely donor specific. Two young, previously healthy adult volunteers, one female and one male, were included in the cohort. T-cell clones expanding and contracting after mild COVID-19 in two donors were tracked by longitudinal TCRalpha and TCRbeta repertoire sequencing.

Sequencing was carried out with an Illumina NovaSeq 6000. TCRalpha and TCRbeta cDNA libraries were constructed by 5'RACE with constant-segment primers, with sample barcodes and unique molecular identifiers being introduced. Trizol reagent was used to extract RNA from every sample. Library amplification was performed in two PCR steps, and a second sample barcode and Illumina TruSeq adapters were introduced in the second step. Sequencing of the libraries was done on an Illumina NovaSeq, producing 2 x 150 bp paired-end reads. Processing in the source paper ran as follows. Demultiplexing of reads and collapsing into UMI-guided consensus sequences were performed with migec v1.2.7. Using mixcr v2.1.11, UMI consensuses were aligned to TRA and TRB V and J templates and then assembled into clonotypes. Expanded or contracted clonotypes were those called significant by both edgeR and NoisET, with noise models trained on biological replicates. For edgeR calls, a false discovery rate-adjusted p below 0.01 and a log2 fold-change threshold of 1 were applied. As an exploratory analysis of dynamics, max-normalized trajectories of the 1000 most abundant clonotypes were examined with PCA combined with hierarchical clustering. Separately sequenced CD4+ and CD8+ repertoires were used to assign a CD4 or CD8 phenotype to each responding clone. TCRdb reanalyzed the raw reads on its own, using fastp at Q25 for trimming and MiXCR for clone calling, and kept in-frame beta chains. CDR3 protein duplicates are merged, each entry listing the most common genes and DNA. The V and J calls were not made by the authors but by TCRdb's processing. The sample table shows about 410,000 distinct CDR3 sequences, and less than 25% are seen once. The top ten clonotypes cover around 13% of the sample.

Ficoll-Paque density gradient centrifugation was the method used to isolate PBMCs. General findings and caveats noted by the study authors: Clones that contracted from day 15 to 85 showed balanced CD4/CD8 phenotypes, whereas a second wave of clones that expanded from day 15 to 37 leaned towards CD4+. Contracting CD4+ clones turned up mainly in the CM and EM memory subsets, whereas EMRA was where CD8+ clones were enriched. Whether the second-wave clones peaking on day 37 were SARS-CoV-2 specific was not confirmed. The detection of some responding clones in pre-infection memory suggests that pre-existing cross-reactive memory T cells joined the SARS-CoV-2 response. The study covered only a couple of mild cases, and larger cohorts including severe cases with pre-infection samples were considered necessary.

The clonotype originates from an adult woman who had mild COVID-19 (a few samples of this study predate the infection). The sample titles of this study are shuffled in the database, so cell type and time point are left out; the donor was told from shared clones. Sequenced input: PBMCs or a T cell subset sorted from them (not recorded which).

The CDR3 region: CASSDLGNYGYTF. The bases are TGTGCCAGCAGTGATCTGGGGAACTATGGCTACACCTTC. Here the chain combines TRBV6-1 and TRBJ1-2, with the D gene call left open. From a lookup of the germline V gene, CDR1 and CDR2 are MNHNS and SASEGT. V loses 3 bases of germline sequence and J loses 2 bases, and the interval between the two ends is 7 bases. The cysteine opens and the phenylalanine closes a CDR3 of 13 amino acids. The retained sequence is limited to the CDR3, 39 bases, with the frame set at the first base.